These 2 T cell receptor beta chains came from one sample sequenced in a study of CD8 T cells in Susac syndrome (dated by TCRdb to between 2017 and 2020). The method behind the library was the immunoSEQ multiplex PCR assay. RNA was extracted using the RNeasy kit, and roughly 0.5 to 1 ug of the RNA was reverse transcribed with random hexamers. The public reads were quality trimmed at Q25 with fastp and then assembled into clones with MiXCR by TCRdb, keeping productive beta chains. Here each entry gathers all rows of one CDR3 protein and keeps the most common genes and DNA. This sample holds about 94,000 distinct CDR3 sequences; about 94% were observed only once. The top ten constitute about 0.28% of the sample. Sequencing input: CD4+ T cells from PBMCs. These receptors originate from a human donor with Susac syndrome.

This clonotype showed up just once. V gene TRBV28 combines with J gene TRBJ1-1; TRBD1 agrees at 9 bases. CDR1 is MDHEN, CDR2 SYDVKM, per germline. The V gene end was trimmed by 5 bases and the J gene end by 4 bases; junction bases not matched to a gene: 5. This CDR3 has 14 residues. The CDR3 nucleotides are TGTGCCAGCAGTCTACAGGGGGCTCTCACTGAAGCTTTCTTT. This encodes CASSLQGALTEAFF. The variable domain in full, completed from reference TRBV28 and TRBJ1-1, reads DVKVTQSSRYLVKRTGEKVFLECVQDMDHENMFWYRQDPGLGLRLIYFSYDVKMKEKGDIPEGYSVSREKKERFSLILESASTNQTSMYLCASSLQGALTEAFFGQGTRLTVV.

The chain employs TRBV20-1 and TRBJ1-1; D gene ambiguous. The ends were cut back, 6 bases at V and 1 base at J, with 9 bases in the middle. The CDR3 has 12 residues. Germline CDR1 reads DFQATT; CDR2 reads SNEGSKA (reference sequence). The DNA of the CDR3 is TGCAGTGCCCGACATACGAACACTGAAGCTTTCTTT. It codes for CSARHTNTEAFF.